The clone carrying this T cell receptor (beta chain) was counted a few times. This sample stems from a study of blood T cell repertoires in COVID-19. Study-wide background: Some COVID-19 samples were acute and others convalescent; all came from the United States, Italy and Spain.

Everyone who took part was roughly 18 to 89 years old, and they came from 20 to 25 US areas. V dropped 2 bases and J dropped 11; count of bases not matched to a gene: 3. The CDR3 has 13 residues. Germline CDR1 and CDR2: MNHEY and SVGAGI. Clones were sequenced by immunoSEQ multiplex PCR, and TCRdb holds only the in-frame ones, with some missing. The profile shows around 49,000 clones, approximately 80% of them singletons. V is TRBV6-5 and J is TRBJ1-1; 12 nucleotides align to TRBD1. This TCR derives from a woman in her forties or fifties with acute COVID-19. Material for sequencing was PBMCs or T cells enriched from blood (not recorded which). The CDR3 spells CASSYRDRGHAFF. In DNA, the CDR3 is TGTGCCAGCAGTTACCGGGACAGGGGGCATGCTTTCTTT.